Sequencing of this T cell receptor beta chain was carried out in a study of early T cells in non-severe SARS-CoV-2 infection. This clonotype has a handful of counts. Using its own MiXCR run on the 5' RACE reads, TCRdb lists one record per CDR3 protein. Of approximately 100,000 distinct CDR3 sequences in the sample, 12% to 15% were seen once. The CDR3 consists of 13 residues. Germline CDR1 SQVTM, CDR2 ANQGSEA. V lost 6 bases, J lost 6 bases, and 14 bases lay in between. The V call is TRBV29-1, the J call TRBJ1-4, with D perhaps matching TRBD1 (5 bases). The receptor was derived from an adult who was a healthcare worker with PCR-confirmed SARS-CoV-2 infection or an uninfected control (not recorded which). Input material: whole blood. As DNA, the CDR3 is TGCAGCGTGGCCAGTGTGGGGCATGAAAAACTGTTTTTT. Translated, it gives CSVASVGHEKLFF.